Shown below are 18 T cell receptor beta chains from a single sample sequenced in a study of PD-L1 blockade in urothelial cancer (dated by TCRdb to the late 2010s). Libraries came from the immunoSEQ multiplex PCR assay. TCRdb limited this immuneACCESS table to in-frame rearrangements with V and J called. A share of clones is missing; checked studies link under half to unresolved V genes, and the rest is unexplained. Within this sample are about 80,000 clones, with approximately 86% of them counted one time only. Of the sample, roughly 5.2% falls within the top ten clones. The sequenced sample was PBMCs, obtained around atezolizumab (anti-PD-L1) treatment. The source of these receptors is a woman aged 70-85 years with urothelial cancer.

The chain couples TRBV11-2 to TRBJ1-2, with D perhaps TRBD1 (6 bases). CDR3 length: 15 amino acids. Looked up from germline, CDR1 is SGHAT and CDR2 is FQNNGV. V gave up 1 base and J gave up 3 bases, with 12 bases separating them. The CDR3 here is CASSLGNRVDYGYTF. Here the CDR3 DNA reads TGTGCCAGCAGCTTAGGGAACAGGGTGGACTATGGCTACACCTTC.

The V call is TRBV28, the J call TRBJ2-3; 9 bases match TRBD2. The length of the CDR3 is 16 residues. V dropped 0 bases and J dropped 2; count of bases not matched to a gene: 3. Germline CDR1 and CDR2: MDHEN and SYDVKM. The CDR3 DNA reads as TGTGCCAGCAGTTTATGGGCGGGAGGGCTCACAGATACGCAGTATTTT. Amino acids: CASSLWAGGLTDTQYF.

The chain recombines TRBV5-1 with TRBJ2-7; tentative D call: TRBD2 (7 bases). Germline assignment: CDR1 SGHRS and CDR2 YFSETQ. The length of the CDR3 is 14 residues. Trimming left V 1 base short and J 6 bases short, with 14 bases between. The CDR3 protein is CASSLLNREGEQYF. The CDR3 DNA follows: TGCGCCAGCAGCTTGCTGAACAGGGAGGGCGAGCAGTACTTC. Looking up the rest from reference TRBV5-1 and TRBJ2-7 gives the full variable domain: KAGVTQTPRYLIKTRGQQVTLSCSPISGHRSVSWYQQTPGQGLQFLFEYFSETQRNKGNFPGRFSGRQFSNSRSEMNVSTLELGDSALYLCASSLLNREGEQYFGPGTRLTVT.

The rearrangement uses TRBV4-1 and TRBJ1-1; 8 bases fit TRBD1. Germline CDR1 reads MGHRA; CDR2 reads YSYEKL. Losses at the gene ends were 4 bases for V and 5 bases for J; bases not matched to a gene: 9. This CDR3 comprises 15 residues. The DNA of the CDR3 is TGCGCCAGCAGCCGAGGCCGGACAGGGAATACTGAAGCTTTCTTT. Protein product: CASSRGRTGNTEAFF.

This chain joins TRBV5-1 and TRBJ1-2; D is unclear. Germline CDR1 and CDR2: SGHRS and YFSETQ. V was pared by 0 bases and J by 3 bases, with 9 bases between. The CDR3 totals 14 residues. In DNA, the CDR3 is TGCGCCAGCAGCTTGGGGGAGGGCTACTATGGCTACACCTTC. Its translation is CASSLGEGYYGYTF.

J is TRBJ2-5 and V is TRBV19; D not certain. The CDR3 extends over 14 amino acids. CDR1 is LNHDA and CDR2 is SQIVND in the germline V gene (reference sequence). V lost 5 bases, J lost 2 bases, and 12 bases lay in between. CDR3 region: CASSSPPGQETQYF. CDR3 sequence (DNA): TGTGCCAGTAGTTCCCCTCCGGGTCAAGAGACCCAGTACTTC.

J is TRBJ2-2 and V is TRBV7-6, with TRBD2 identical over 9 bases. V lost 8 bases and J lost 1; bases outside the gene matches: 2. The CDR3 totals 14 residues. From germline, CDR1 is SGHVS and CDR2 FNYEAQ. This CDR3 reads CASGLAMNTGELFF. In DNA, the CDR3 is TGTGCCAGCGGACTAGCGATGAACACCGGGGAGCTGTTTTTT.

This clone has more than one count but fewer than ten. This chain joins TRBV5-1 and TRBJ2-2, with 9 nucleotides matching TRBD2. The CDR3 covers 17 residues. The V gene end was trimmed by 2 bases and the J gene end by 6 bases; junction bases not matched to a gene: 11. CDR1 and CDR2 from the germline V gene are SGHRS and YFSETQ. CDR3 region: CASSFGVAGALAGELFF. CDR3 bases: TGCGCCAGCAGCTTCGGAGTAGCGGGAGCTCTGGCCGGGGAGCTGTTTTTT.

V gene TRBV19 combines with J gene TRBJ2-1; possible D gene TRBD1, 6 bases. The CDR3 totals 16 residues. The ends were cut back, 7 bases at V and 2 bases at J, with 18 bases in the middle. Germline-derived CDR1 and CDR2 are LNHDA and SQIVND (reference sequence). The CDR3 sequence is CASNPSTGLPYNEQFF. The CDR3 nucleotides are TGTGCCAGTAACCCTTCAACAGGGCTTCCCTACAATGAGCAGTTCTTC.

The chain carries TRBV9 and TRBJ2-7; 8 bases are shared with TRBD2. This CDR3 is 19 amino acids long. With 4 bases clipped from V and 2 bases from J, the junction kept 20 bases outside the gene matches. CDR1 is SGDLS, CDR2 YYNGEE, per germline. In DNA form, the CDR3 reads TGTGCCAGCAGCCTCCAGGCGACCTCCGGGACTAGAGGGACCTACGAGCAGTACTTC. It codes for CASSLQATSGTRGTYEQYF.

V and J are TRBV5-1 and TRBJ2-1, with 7 bases identical to TRBD1. Germline trimming cut 4 bases from V and 2 bases from J; bases unmatched to any gene: 3. CDR3 size: 14 residues. The germline V gene encodes CDR1 SGHRS and CDR2 YFSETQ. Here the CDR3 DNA reads TGCGCCAGCAGCCCCGGGACAGCCTACAATGAGCAGTTCTTC. It encodes CASSPGTAYNEQFF.

V and J are TRBV2 and TRBJ2-1; D ambiguous. CDR1 SNHLY and CDR2 FYNNEI come from the germline V gene. The CDR3 spans 14 residues. V lost 7 bases and J 5 bases, leaving 15 bases between the germline ends. Here the CDR3 DNA reads TGTGCCAGCAATCTCGGGTCCTCTAACAATGAGCAGTTCTTC. Protein sequence: CASNLGSSNNEQFF.

The table lists this clone with a few counts. The V call is TRBV4-3, the J call TRBJ2-7; TRBD2 is a possible D gene (7 bases). The germline gives CDR1 LGHNA, CDR2 YSLEER. This CDR3 has 17 amino acids. Trimming removed 4 bases at V and 7 bases at J, with 26 bases between. CDR3 nucleotide sequence: TGCGCCAGCAGCCGAGGGGGGGGGACATTTAGCCCCAGAGAGCAGTACTTC. It specifies CASSRGGGTFSPREQYF.

The rearrangement links TRBV5-1 to TRBJ2-7; tentative D call: TRBD2 (6 bases). The CDR3 has 15 residues. Per germline, CDR1 SGHRS and CDR2 YFSETQ. The ends were cut back, 2 bases at V and 2 bases at J, with 14 bases in the middle. DNA for the CDR3: TGCGCCAGCAGCTTAGGACCTAGCGATACCTACGAGCAGTACTTC. It is translated as CASSLGPSDTYEQYF.

The rearrangement joins TRBV7-9 to TRBJ2-1, with TRBD1 identical over 9 bases. The CDR3 has 15 amino acids. V shed 5 bases, J shed 4 bases, and the junction held 6 bases outside the gene matches. Germline CDR1 SEHNR, CDR2 FQNEAQ (reference sequence). CDR3 protein: CASSTPGTGYNEQFF. Here the CDR3 DNA reads TGTGCCAGCAGCACACCCGGGACAGGGTACAATGAGCAGTTCTTC.

The V call is TRBV7-7, the J call TRBJ2-5; 11 bases fit TRBD1. V lost 5 bases, J lost 2 bases, and 7 bases stayed unmatched. The germline CDR1 and CDR2 sequences are SSHAT and FNYEAQ (reference sequence). The CDR3 covers 16 residues. CDR3 loop: CASSMGTGGGQETQYF. For the CDR3, the DNA is TGTGCCAGCAGCATGGGGACAGGGGGAGGACAAGAGACCCAGTACTTC. Using reference TRBV7-7 and TRBJ2-5 for the parts outside the CDR3, the full variable domain is GAGVSQSPRYKVTKRGQDVTLRCDPISSHATLYWYQQALGQGPEFLTYFNYEAQPDKSGLPSDRFSAERPEGSISTLTIQRTEQRDSAMYRCASSMGTGGGQETQYFGPGTRLLVL.

This clone has just one count. The gene calls are TRBV5-1 and TRBJ1-2; D possibly corresponds to TRBD1 (5 bases). From germline, CDR1 is SGHRS and CDR2 YFSETQ. The CDR3 length is 17 residues. V gave up 0 bases and J gave up 4 bases, with 19 bases separating them. The CDR3 DNA is TGCGCCAGCAGCTTGGCTCTCACACTTCAGGGAAGCTATGGCTACACCTTC. This encodes CASSLALTLQGSYGYTF.

This chain links TRBV9 with TRBJ1-1, with TRBD1 matching over 10 bases. This CDR3 contains 15 residues. The V gene's germline CDR1 is SGDLS and CDR2 YYNGEE. The trim removed 3 bases at V and 3 bases at J, leaving 5 bases unmatched. CDR3 nucleotide sequence: TGTGCCAGCAGCGAAGGACAGGGGGGCGACACTGAAGCTTTCTTT. As protein: CASSEGQGGDTEAFF.